One and the same sample provided the 32 T cell receptor beta chains below, sequenced in a study of CD8+ T cells in alopecia areata. RNA extraction was followed by reverse transcription into cDNA, which acted as the sequencing template. TCRdb's table, derived via immunoSEQ multiplex PCR, lists solely in-frame clones and lacks some. The repertoire holds approximately 200,000 clones, with 45% to 65% as singletons. This sample's treatment: oral pan-JAK inhibitor, 5-10 mg twice daily. Sequences were derived from CD4+ T cells sorted from blood, sampled at week 4, from a patient treated with tofacitinib. Receptors originate from a human donor with alopecia areata.

The chain links TRBV11-2 to TRBJ2-7, with 12 bases matching TRBD2. With V trimmed by 7 bases and J by 3 bases, 1 base remained unmatched. In germline, CDR1 is SGHAT, CDR2 FQNNGV. The CDR3 has 13 residues. The CDR3 DNA reads TGTGCCAGCAAACTAGCGGGAGGCTACGAGCAGTACTTC. This codes for CASKLAGGYEQYF.

The V and J genes are TRBV30 and TRBJ1-3; 11 bases line up with TRBD1. Trimming at V came to 7 bases and at J to 4 bases, leaving 12 bases not matched to a gene. CDR3 length: 16 amino acids. Germline CDR1 and CDR2: GTSNPN and SVGIG (reference sequence). The CDR3 here is CASGQGAMGIGNTIYF. The CDR3 nucleotides are TGTGCCTCCGGACAGGGGGCCATGGGGATAGGAAACACCATATATTTT.

This rearrangement joins TRBV7-3 to TRBJ2-2; no firm D call. Germline V lookup: CDR1 SGHTA, CDR2 FQGTGA. V gave up 1 base and J gave up 8 bases, with 11 bases separating them. The CDR3 extends over 14 amino acids. The CDR3, as DNA: TGTGCCAGCAGCTTAAACCTGGTGACGGGGGAGCTGTTTTTT. It specifies CASSLNLVTGELFF. The complete variable domain, with remaining parts taken from reference TRBV7-3 and TRBJ2-2, reads GAGVSQTPSNKVTEKGKYVELRCDPISGHTALYWYRQSLGQGPEFLIYFQGTGAADDSGLPNDRFFAVRPEGSVSTLKIQRTERGDSAVYLCASSLNLVTGELFFGEGSRLTVL.

The chain joins TRBV6-5 to TRBJ2-7; 7 bases are shared with TRBD2. The CDR3 is made up of 13 amino acids. CDR1 MNHEY and CDR2 SVGAGI come from the germline V gene. The junction had 4 bases not matched to a gene; V was cut back by 5 bases and J by 3 bases. CDR3 in DNA: TGTGCCAGCAGTGGTGGCGGGAGCTACGAGCAGTACTTC. Its translation is CASSGGGSYEQYF.

The rearrangement links TRBV2 to TRBJ2-1; D gene unclear. The germline V gene encodes CDR1 SNHLY and CDR2 FYNNEI. Trimming removed 7 bases from V and 1 base from J, with 8 bases in between. The CDR3 spans 13 residues. The CDR3 protein is CASTRGSYNEQFF. The CDR3 DNA sequence: TGTGCCAGCACGAGAGGTTCCTACAATGAGCAGTTCTTC.

This sequence joins TRBV7-2 and TRBJ1-5; 11 bases fit TRBD1. This CDR3 has 15 residues. V dropped 5 bases and J dropped 6; count of bases not matched to a gene: 6. Germline V gene lookup returns CDR1 SGHTA and CDR2 FQGNSA. In DNA, the CDR3 is TGTGCCAGCAGCCCCCGGACAGGGGGCGGTCAGCCCCAGCATTTT. The encoded protein is CASSPRTGGGQPQHF.

V gene TRBV7-9 combines with J gene TRBJ2-5; 7 bases match TRBD2. V lost 11 bases, J lost 5 bases, and 14 bases stayed unmatched. The CDR3 is 14 residues long. Germline CDR1 and CDR2: SEHNR and FQNEAQ (reference sequence). CDR3 DNA: TGTGCCGGCCTACGGGCTAGCGGAGGGGAGACCCAGTACTTC. Its translation: CAGLRASGGETQYF.

The chain has TRBV7-9 and TRBJ2-7; 9 positions agree with TRBD2. This CDR3 contains 17 residues. CDR1 is SEHNR and CDR2 is FQNEAQ in the germline V gene (reference sequence). The trim removed 5 bases at V and 0 bases at J, leaving 11 bases unmatched. The CDR3 loop is CASSRTSGTSFSYEQYF. In nucleotides, the CDR3 is TGTGCCAGCAGCCGTACATCCGGGACTAGCTTCTCCTACGAGCAGTACTTC.

This rearrangement joins TRBV5-1 to TRBJ2-1; TRBD2 is a possible D gene (6 bases). The germline CDR1 and CDR2 sequences are SGHRS and YFSETQ. The CDR3 extends over 14 amino acids. Between the trimmed V and J ends, which lost 5 bases and 5 bases, there was a span of 14 bases. Here the CDR3 reads CASRAGTPNNEQFF. CDR3 in DNA: TGCGCCAGCAGGGCCGGGACTCCAAACAATGAGCAGTTCTTC.

The genes are TRBV29-1 and TRBJ2-3, with 8 bases that match TRBD2. CDR3 length: 14 residues. After removal of 4 bases from V and 4 bases from J, the junction contained 7 bases not matched to a gene. Germline V gene lookup returns CDR1 SQVTM and CDR2 ANQGSEA. The CDR3 coding sequence is TGCAGCGTTGCGGGTCGGGAGGGCCCAGATACGCAGTATTTT. It specifies CSVAGREGPDTQYF.

The chain joins TRBV30 to TRBJ1-1, with no clear D. Germline CDR1 is GTSNPN and CDR2 is SVGIG (reference sequence). Trimming shortened V by 4 bases and J by 4 bases, and 10 bases separated the two germline ends. This CDR3 is built from 12 residues. This CDR3 reads CAWIRQITEAFF. The DNA of the CDR3 is TGTGCCTGGATCCGACAAATCACTGAAGCTTTCTTT.

The rearrangement links TRBV15 to TRBJ1-2, with a possible D match to TRBD1 (6 bases). Germline V gene data show CDR1 as LNHNV and CDR2 as YYDKDF (reference sequence). Trimming removed 2 bases from V and 3 bases from J, with 13 bases in between. CDR3 length: 15 amino acids. The CDR3 DNA reads TGTGCCACCAGCAGACTCCCGGGGGGCCACTATGGCTACACCTTC. Protein: CATSRLPGGHYGYTF.

The chain is built from TRBV15 and TRBJ1-2, with D possibly TRBD1 on 6 matching bases. The CDR3 spans 15 residues. V was shortened by 1 base and J by 6 bases, with 15 bases between the two germline ends. Germline lookup yields CDR1 LNHNV and CDR2 YYDKDF (reference sequence). CDR3 DNA sequence: TGTGCCACCAGCAGAGCCTTGGGGGCTCCCCATGGCTACACCTTC. Its translation is CATSRALGAPHGYTF. Combining the CDR3 with reference TRBV15 and TRBJ1-2 gives the whole variable domain DAMVIQNPRYQVTQFGKPVTLSCSQTLNHNVMYWYQQKSSQAPKLLFHYYDKDFNNEADTPDNFQSRRPNTSFCFLDIRSPGLGDTAMYLCATSRALGAPHGYTFGSGTRLTVV.

V is TRBV25-1 and J is TRBJ2-1; possibly TRBD1 for D (5 bases). Germline CDR1 and CDR2: MGHDK and SYGVNS. This CDR3 has 16 residues. V lost 2 bases to trimming and J lost 6 bases, with 17 bases between them. CDR3 bases: TGTGCCAGCAGTGAACCGCTAAGTTTAGGGGCCAATGAGCAGTTCTTC. Translating it yields CASSEPLSLGANEQFF.

This clone was detected only a few times. J is TRBJ2-1 and V is TRBV29-1; 13 positions match TRBD2. CDR3 length: 14 amino acids. The germline CDR1 and CDR2 sequences are SQVTM and ANQGSEA. The trim removed 7 bases at V and 10 bases at J, leaving 10 bases unmatched. CDR3 residues: CSATRRLAGGEQFF. CDR3 DNA sequence: TGCAGCGCAACAAGAAGACTAGCGGGAGGCGAGCAGTTCTTC.

V and J are TRBV28 and TRBJ1-5; TRBD1 agrees at 10 bases. The CDR3 extends over 15 amino acids. Trimming took 6 bases from V and 7 from J; bases not matched to a gene: 9. Germline V lookup: CDR1 MDHEN, CDR2 SYDVKM. CDR3: CASRSRDRGAQPQHF. In nucleotides, the CDR3 is TGTGCCAGCAGGTCCCGGGACAGGGGAGCCCAGCCCCAGCATTTT.

The chain is built from TRBV5-1 and TRBJ2-7; D is unclear. There are 15 residues in the CDR3. V lost 0 bases to trimming and J lost 2 bases, with 12 bases between them. The germline V gene has CDR1 SGHRS and CDR2 YFSETQ. Here the CDR3 reads CASSLDTGGPYEQYF. DNA for the CDR3: TGCGCCAGCAGCTTGGACACTGGCGGTCCCTACGAGCAGTACTTC.

This clone was observed a handful of times. This rearrangement joins TRBV5-6 to TRBJ1-4; D unresolved. The germline gives CDR1 SGHDT, CDR2 YYEEEE. V gave up 0 bases and J gave up 8 bases, with 8 bases separating them. This CDR3 is built from 13 residues. The CDR3 spells CASSLGRKEKLFF. As DNA, the CDR3 is TGTGCCAGCAGCTTGGGGCGAAAGGAAAAACTGTTTTTT.

This rearrangement joins TRBV28 to TRBJ2-1, with a weak D call TRBD2 (6 bases). Germline V gene lookup returns CDR1 MDHEN and CDR2 SYDVKM. Trimming removed 7 bases at V and 4 bases at J, with 14 bases between. The CDR3 is made up of 14 amino acids. Written as DNA, the CDR3 is TGTGCCAGCACGGGCGGGACCCAATACAATGAGCAGTTCTTC. Its protein product is CASTGGTQYNEQFF.

This rearrangement joins TRBV25-1 to TRBJ2-7; weak D call: TRBD1 (6 bases). Germline V gene lookup returns CDR1 MGHDK and CDR2 SYGVNS. The V gene lost 6 bases and the J gene lost 5 bases, with 20 bases spanning the gap. The CDR3 runs to 15 residues. The CDR3 region has the DNA TGTGCCAGCAGCCTAACCGTTGGCAGGGGTGACGAGCAGTACTTC. Protein sequence: CASSLTVGRGDEQYF.

This chain uses TRBV29-1 with TRBJ2-5, with D possibly matching TRBD2 (6 bases). The V end was cut by 0 bases, the J end by 4 bases, with 9 bases between. The CDR3 length is 13 residues. Germline CDR1 SQVTM, CDR2 ANQGSEA. CDR3 protein: CSVEDRRGETQYF. The DNA of the CDR3 is TGCAGCGTTGAAGATAGGCGGGGAGAGACCCAGTACTTC.

This chain links TRBV14 with TRBJ2-5; 9 bases are shared with TRBD1. After removal of 5 bases from V and 4 bases from J, the junction contained 11 bases not matched to a gene. Germline V gene data show CDR1 as SGHDN and CDR2 as FVKESK. CDR3 length equals 16 residues. CDR3 nucleotides: TGTGCCAGCAGCGCCCGGACAGGGGTATTAGGAGAGACCCAGTACTTC. Residues: CASSARTGVLGETQYF. The whole variable domain, remainder taken from reference TRBV14 and TRBJ2-5, is EAGVTQFPSHSVIEKGQTVTLRCDPISGHDNLYWYRRVMGKEIKFLLHFVKESKQDESGMPNNRFLAERTGGTYSTLKVQPAELEDSGVYFCASSARTGVLGETQYFGPGTRLLVL.

This clone was seen a few times. The chain links TRBV30 to TRBJ2-3; the match to TRBD2 covers 7 bases. CDR1 and CDR2 from the germline V gene are GTSNPN and SVGIG (reference sequence). V gave up 2 bases and J gave up 5 bases; unmatched junction bases: 4. The CDR3 contains 13 residues. The CDR3 DNA reads TGTGCCTGGAGTCGACGGGGGGTAGATACGCAGTATTTT. Protein product: CAWSRRGVDTQYF.

V is TRBV14 and J is TRBJ2-7; 10 bases are a match to TRBD2. Germline V gene data show CDR1 as SGHDN and CDR2 as FVKESK. The CDR3 covers 14 residues. V trimming: 6 bases; J trimming: 4 bases; junction bases outside the gene matches: 6. The CDR3 DNA is TGTGCCAGCAGTCCTAGCGGGAGTCGGTACGAGCAGTACTTC. It yields the protein CASSPSGSRYEQYF.

The V call is TRBV29-1, the J call TRBJ2-7; D possibly uses TRBD1 or TRBD2 (5 bases each). The V gene lost 7 bases and the J gene lost 5 bases, with 6 bases spanning the gap. This CDR3 comprises 9 residues. Germline CDR1 reads SQVTM; CDR2 reads ANQGSEA. The CDR3 region is CSGGDEQYF. The CDR3 DNA sequence: TGCAGCGGAGGGGACGAGCAGTACTTC.

The DNA for the CDR3 is TGTGCCAGCAGTTTGAGGACCGACACGAGTCGGGAGTACTTC. Amino acids: CASSLRTDTSREYF. The chain employs TRBV27 and TRBJ2-7; D gene uncertain. This CDR3 has 14 amino acids. CDR1 and CDR2 (germline): MNHEY, SMNVEV (reference sequence). Trimming cost V 3 bases and J 11 bases, with 20 bases left between them.

The chain combines TRBV2 with TRBJ2-3, with a weak D call TRBD1 (5 bases). The CDR3 runs 14 residues. Germline CDR1 SNHLY, CDR2 FYNNEI. V dropped 4 bases and J dropped 1 base, with 9 bases sitting between them. DNA of the CDR3: TGTGCCAGCAGTGTTGTACAGGGCACAGATACGCAGTATTTT. Amino acid sequence: CASSVVQGTDTQYF.

The V call is TRBV6-5, the J call TRBJ1-2; no reliable D call. V gave up 3 bases and J gave up 4 bases, with 18 bases separating them. The CDR3 is made up of 16 amino acids. From germline, CDR1 is MNHEY and CDR2 SVGAGI. The CDR3 reads CASSYFPGESGYGYTF. CDR3 nucleotide sequence: TGTGCCAGCAGTTATTTTCCCGGGGAAAGTGGCTATGGCTACACCTTC.

This chain links TRBV19 with TRBJ2-7; D is possibly TRBD2 (5 bases). The V end lost 1 base, the J end lost 4 bases, and 11 bases lay between the germline ends. This CDR3 is 14 amino acids long. Germline CDR1 LNHDA, CDR2 SQIVND (reference sequence). The CDR3 region is CASSIVVGGYEQYF. The CDR3 bases are TGTGCCAGTAGTATAGTTGTGGGCGGGTACGAGCAGTACTTC.

This clone was observed once. This chain connects TRBV30 to TRBJ1-1, with D possibly TRBD1 on 5 matching bases. Trimming stripped 4 bases from V and 0 bases from J, with 9 bases between. Germline CDR1 is GTSNPN and CDR2 is SVGIG (reference sequence). The CDR3 length is 13 residues. The CDR3 is CAWMGGMNTEAFF. CDR3 coding DNA: TGTGCCTGGATGGGGGGGATGAACACTGAAGCTTTCTTT.

V gene TRBV30 combines with J gene TRBJ2-6; possibly TRBD1 or TRBD2 for D (7 bases each). CDR3 length: 17 residues. Trimming removed 6 bases from V and 0 bases from J, with 18 bases in between. Germline V gene data show CDR1 as GTSNPN and CDR2 as SVGIG (reference sequence). The CDR3 sequence: CACPRRGGDSGANVLTF. CDR3 DNA: TGTGCCTGTCCCCGCAGGGGGGGAGACTCTGGGGCCAACGTCCTGACTTTC.

The chain carries TRBV29-1 and TRBJ1-2; 8 bases agree with TRBD1. Germline V lookup: CDR1 SQVTM, CDR2 ANQGSEA. The CDR3 is 14 amino acids. Unmatched junction bases numbered 9, after V lost 7 bases and J lost 2 bases. In DNA form, the CDR3 reads TGCAGCGCTTCGCCGGGACAGGCAAACTATGGCTACACCTTC. This encodes CSASPGQANYGYTF.